This is a list of T cell receptor beta chains from one sample in a study of blood T cells in healthy people across ages. MiXCR, applied by TCRdb to the 5' RACE reads, yields one record per CDR3 protein. Of roughly 1.5 million distinct CDR3 sequences listed, approximately 43% were seen once; the top ten hold approximately 4.1%. Sequences were obtained from blood. The receptors stem from a woman aged 18-30 years in good health. Each CDR3 is given with its conserved first and last residue. Fields, in order: D gene, clone size, J gene, V gene, CDR3 DNA, CDR3 protein. The D gene is left open where the match is weak. Size is stated for part of the rows, as once, few or many counts, or as a class when the clone is expanded.

d_gene: -; abundance: few; j_gene: TRBJ1-4; v_gene: TRBV12-3/TRBV12-4; CDR3nt: TGTGCCAGCAGTTACGGGACGGGGAATGAAAAACTGTTTTTT; CDR3aa: CASSYGTGNEKLFF
d_gene: -; abundance: -; j_gene: TRBJ2-3; v_gene: TRBV27; CDR3nt: TGTGCCAGCAGTCTCCTGGGGTGGGAGCTGACAGATACGCAGTATTTT; CDR3aa: CASSLLGWELTDTQYF
d_gene: -; abundance: -; j_gene: TRBJ2-4; v_gene: TRBV5-4; CDR3nt: TGTGCCAGCTCATCTTTTGGGCAGGGCGACATTCAGTACTTC; CDR3aa: CASSSFGQGDIQYF
d_gene: TRBD1; abundance: -; j_gene: TRBJ1-1; v_gene: TRBV12-3/TRBV12-4; CDR3nt: TGTGCCAGCAGTTTCCTGACAGGGGGTGTCACTGAAGCTTTCTTT; CDR3aa: CASSFLTGGVTEAFF
d_gene: -; abundance: few; j_gene: TRBJ2-3; v_gene: TRBV5-6; CDR3nt: TGTGTCAGCAGCTTGCTGCGCTATACAGATACGCAGTATTTT; CDR3aa: CVSSLLRYTDTQYF
d_gene: -; abundance: -; j_gene: TRBJ1-2; v_gene: TRBV21-1; CDR3nt: TGTGCCAGCAGCAAAGCCTTTCGGGCGGCTAACTATGGCTACACCTTC; CDR3aa: CASSKAFRAANYGYTF
d_gene: -; abundance: many; j_gene: TRBJ2-1; v_gene: TRBV5-1; CDR3nt: TGCGCCAGCAGCTTGGAGGTCGTAAGTGTGAATGAGCAGTTCTTC; CDR3aa: CASSLEVVSVNEQFF
d_gene: TRBD1; abundance: -; j_gene: TRBJ1-1; v_gene: TRBV12-3/TRBV12-4; CDR3nt: TGTGCCAGCTTGGGGACAGGGGACATGAACACTGAAGCTTTCTTT; CDR3aa: CASLGTGDMNTEAFF
d_gene: TRBD2; abundance: -; j_gene: TRBJ2-7; v_gene: TRBV18; CDR3nt: TGTGCCAGCTCCCCGGGGACTAGCGCCAACTACGAGCAGTACTTC; CDR3aa: CASSPGTSANYEQYF
d_gene: TRBD1; abundance: -; j_gene: TRBJ2-6; v_gene: TRBV11-2; CDR3nt: TGTGCCAGCAACAAAGGACAGGCGCGCTCTGGGGCCAACGTCCTGACTTTC; CDR3aa: CASNKGQARSGANVLTF
d_gene: -; abundance: few; j_gene: TRBJ1-1; v_gene: TRBV29-1; CDR3nt: TGCAGCGTTGAGACAAACCGGGGCACTGAAGCTTTCTTT; CDR3aa: CSVETNRGTEAFF
d_gene: TRBD2; abundance: -; j_gene: TRBJ2-5; v_gene: TRBV24-1; CDR3nt: TGTGCCACCAGTGATTTTTACGGGACTAGCAGCTACAATGAGCAGTACTTC; CDR3aa: CATSDFYGTSSYNEQYF
d_gene: TRBD1; abundance: -; j_gene: TRBJ2-5; v_gene: TRBV11-2; CDR3nt: TGTGCCAGCAGCCCCCGGACAGGGCAGTTCGAGACCCAGTACTTC; CDR3aa: CASSPRTGQFETQYF
d_gene: TRBD1; abundance: once; j_gene: TRBJ2-2; v_gene: TRBV5-6; CDR3nt: TGTGCCAGCAACCCCCTGACAGGGATCGGGGCTAACACCGGGGAGCTGTTTTTT; CDR3aa: CASNPLTGIGANTGELFF
d_gene: -; abundance: few; j_gene: TRBJ2-5; v_gene: TRBV2; CDR3nt: TGTGCCAGCAACCCCAGACAGCTTCAAGAGACCCAGTACTTC; CDR3aa: CASNPRQLQETQYF
d_gene: -; abundance: -; j_gene: TRBJ2-3; v_gene: TRBV27; CDR3nt: TGTGCCAGCAGTCCTGGGGCTAGCCTTAGCACAGATACGCAGTATTTT; CDR3aa: CASSPGASLSTDTQYF
d_gene: -; abundance: -; j_gene: TRBJ2-7; v_gene: TRBV7-2; CDR3nt: TGTGCCAGCAGCTTACGAGCAGGGTTTGTCTCCTACGAGCAGTACTTC; CDR3aa: CASSLRAGFVSYEQYF
d_gene: TRBD2; abundance: many; j_gene: TRBJ2-3; v_gene: TRBV29-1; CDR3nt: TGCAGCGCCGATATCGGGAGGCGCACAGATACGCAGTATTTT; CDR3aa: CSADIGRRTDTQYF
d_gene: TRBD2; abundance: few; j_gene: TRBJ2-7; v_gene: TRBV2; CDR3nt: TGTGCCAGCAATCCTAGCGGGAGGCTCGGCGAGCAGTACTTC; CDR3aa: CASNPSGRLGEQYF
d_gene: -; abundance: -; j_gene: TRBJ1-4; v_gene: TRBV21-1; CDR3nt: TGTGCCAGCAGCAAAGCGCTCACAGTCGCTAATGAAAAACTGTTTTTT; CDR3aa: CASSKALTVANEKLFF
d_gene: TRBD2; abundance: -; j_gene: TRBJ2-7; v_gene: TRBV27; CDR3nt: TGTGCCAGCAGTCACAGACTAGCGGGAGGCCACGAGCAGTACTTC; CDR3aa: CASSHRLAGGHEQYF
d_gene: -; abundance: -; j_gene: TRBJ1-1; v_gene: TRBV12-3/TRBV12-4; CDR3nt: TGTGCCAGCAGTTTTAACGGGGTTCAGGACACTGAAGCTTTCTTT; CDR3aa: CASSFNGVQDTEAFF
d_gene: TRBD1; abundance: -; j_gene: TRBJ2-5; v_gene: TRBV6-5; CDR3nt: TGTGCCAGCAGGGGACAGGGAACGAGAAAGACCCAGTACTTC; CDR3aa: CASRGQGTRKTQYF
d_gene: -; abundance: -; j_gene: TRBJ1-2; v_gene: TRBV6-5; CDR3nt: TGTGCCAGCAGTCCCTCCCGATTGGGGCGAGGCTACACCTTC; CDR3aa: CASSPSRLGRGYTF
d_gene: TRBD1; abundance: -; j_gene: TRBJ2-1; v_gene: TRBV11-1; CDR3nt: TGTGCCAGCAGCCCCTGGGACAGGGCCTACAATGAGCAGTTCTTC; CDR3aa: CASSPWDRAYNEQFF
d_gene: -; abundance: -; j_gene: TRBJ1-5; v_gene: TRBV21-1; CDR3nt: TGTGCCAGCAGCAAAGAGCGGGGAGGGGCACGCAATCAGCCCCAGCATTTT; CDR3aa: CASSKERGGARNQPQHF
d_gene: -; abundance: -; j_gene: TRBJ1-6; v_gene: TRBV4-1; CDR3nt: TGCGCCAGCAGCCTGTTGTTGCCGGGGCAAATTAATTCACCCCTCCACTTT; CDR3aa: CASSLLLPGQINSPLHF
d_gene: -; abundance: -; j_gene: TRBJ2-1; v_gene: TRBV9; CDR3nt: TGTGCCAGCAGCGTAGCTTTTAGCCGGAGCAATGAGCAGTTCTTC; CDR3aa: CASSVAFSRSNEQFF
d_gene: -; abundance: -; j_gene: TRBJ2-1; v_gene: TRBV20-1; CDR3nt: TGCAGTGCTAGAGGGACGTATGGGGCGATATTGAATGAGCAGTTCTTC; CDR3aa: CSARGTYGAILNEQFF
d_gene: TRBD2; abundance: few; j_gene: TRBJ2-7; v_gene: TRBV19; CDR3nt: TGTGCCAGTAGTCCCGGACTAGCGGGAGTTCCTTACGAGCAGTACTTC; CDR3aa: CASSPGLAGVPYEQYF
d_gene: -; abundance: -; j_gene: TRBJ2-1; v_gene: TRBV7-8; CDR3nt: TGTGCCAGCAGCTTAGCTTACTCAACCCATGAGCAGTTCTTC; CDR3aa: CASSLAYSTHEQFF
d_gene: TRBD1; abundance: -; j_gene: TRBJ2-7; v_gene: TRBV28; CDR3nt: TGTGCCAGCAGAATCCCCGGGACAGGGGCCCACGAGCAGTACTTC; CDR3aa: CASRIPGTGAHEQYF
d_gene: -; abundance: few; j_gene: TRBJ2-1; v_gene: TRBV12-5; CDR3nt: TGTGCTAGTGGTACACCCCAGTTTCGCTACAATGAGCAGTTCTTC; CDR3aa: CASGTPQFRYNEQFF
d_gene: -; abundance: once; j_gene: TRBJ2-1; v_gene: TRBV20-1; CDR3nt: TGCAGTGCTAGAGATCCCCTATGGAATGAGCAGTTCTTC; CDR3aa: CSARDPLWNEQFF
d_gene: -; abundance: once; j_gene: TRBJ2-1; v_gene: TRBV25-1; CDR3nt: TGTGCCACCCAAGGGACAAGCTCCTACAATGAGCAGTTCTTC; CDR3aa: CATQGTSSYNEQFF
d_gene: -; abundance: -; j_gene: TRBJ1-5; v_gene: TRBV28; CDR3nt: TGTGCCAGCAGTGATAGGACAGTTAGCAATCAGCCCCAGCATTTT; CDR3aa: CASSDRTVSNQPQHF
d_gene: -; abundance: few; j_gene: TRBJ2-7; v_gene: TRBV20-1; CDR3nt: TGCAGTGCTAGAGATCGGGAGAAGGTCTCCTACGAGCAGTACTTC; CDR3aa: CSARDREKVSYEQYF
d_gene: -; abundance: -; j_gene: TRBJ2-5; v_gene: TRBV12-3/TRBV12-4; CDR3nt: TGTGCCAGCAGTTTTACAGGGAAAGGAGAGACCCAGTACTTC; CDR3aa: CASSFTGKGETQYF
d_gene: -; abundance: -; j_gene: TRBJ1-1; v_gene: TRBV12-3/TRBV12-4; CDR3nt: TGTGCCAGCGGCGTTTCGGCGGGCGGCGGTATGAACACTGAAGCTTTCTTT; CDR3aa: CASGVSAGGGMNTEAFF
d_gene: -; abundance: few; j_gene: TRBJ1-4; v_gene: TRBV20-1; CDR3nt: TGCAGTGCTAGACGGACTATTAATGAAAAACTGTTTTTT; CDR3aa: CSARRTINEKLFF
d_gene: TRBD1; abundance: many; j_gene: TRBJ2-7; v_gene: TRBV9; CDR3nt: TGTGCCAGCAGCGAGGGACAGGGATCCTACGAGCAGTACTTC; CDR3aa: CASSEGQGSYEQYF
d_gene: -; abundance: -; j_gene: TRBJ2-1; v_gene: TRBV15; CDR3nt: TGTGCCACCAGCAGAGGGGTTGGGGATGAGCAGTTCTTC; CDR3aa: CATSRGVGDEQFF
d_gene: TRBD1; abundance: few; j_gene: TRBJ2-4; v_gene: TRBV6-2/TRBV6-3; CDR3nt: TGTGCCAGCAGCACCACCGGACAGGGACGGATTAGAAACATTCAGTACTTC; CDR3aa: CASSTTGQGRIRNIQYF
d_gene: -; abundance: few; j_gene: TRBJ1-2; v_gene: TRBV28; CDR3nt: TGTGCCAGCAGACCGGGCACCCTATATGGCTACACCTTC; CDR3aa: CASRPGTLYGYTF
d_gene: -; abundance: -; j_gene: TRBJ2-5; v_gene: TRBV13; CDR3nt: TGTGCCAGCAGCCCCCGACTAAATCAAGAGACCCAGTACTTC; CDR3aa: CASSPRLNQETQYF
d_gene: -; abundance: -; j_gene: TRBJ2-5; v_gene: TRBV5-6; CDR3nt: TGTGCCAGCAGCCCCCTGGACAGTCAAGAGACCCAGTACTTC; CDR3aa: CASSPLDSQETQYF
d_gene: -; abundance: -; j_gene: TRBJ1-1; v_gene: TRBV27; CDR3nt: TGTGCCAGCAGTTTCAGGTGGCCCGACACCCCAGAGCCCGGGAACACTGAAGCTTTCTTT; CDR3aa: CASSFRWPDTPEPGNTEAFF
d_gene: TRBD2; abundance: -; j_gene: TRBJ2-5; v_gene: TRBV7-2; CDR3nt: TGTGACAGCAGCGAAGGACTAGCGGGCCCCAAGACCCAGTACTTC; CDR3aa: CDSSEGLAGPKTQYF
d_gene: TRBD2; abundance: -; j_gene: TRBJ2-2; v_gene: TRBV29-1; CDR3nt: TGCAGCGTTACCGGGACTAGCGGGGGGGCATTTCCCAGGGAGCTGTTTTTT; CDR3aa: CSVTGTSGGAFPRELFF
d_gene: -; abundance: many; j_gene: TRBJ1-2; v_gene: TRBV6-5; CDR3nt: TGTGCCAGCAGTCCCCCCGGCAGAAACTATGGCTACACCTTC; CDR3aa: CASSPPGRNYGYTF
d_gene: -; abundance: few; j_gene: TRBJ2-3; v_gene: TRBV12-5; CDR3nt: TGTGCTAGTGGTTCTTTGTCGGATACGCAGTATTTT; CDR3aa: CASGSLSDTQYF